These T cell receptor beta chains were read from a single sample in a study of T-cell reconstitution after alpha-beta-depleted transplantation in children. TCRdb reprocessed the PCR reads with MiXCR, giving one entry per CDR3 protein. The profile shows a few hundred thousand distinct CDR3 sequences, 7.5% to 10% of them singletons. This sample comprised PBMCs from the stem cell graft donor, obtained from the stem cell graft. These receptors originate from a human donor who donated a stem cell graft to a child with SCID. Each CDR3 is given with its conserved first and last residue. A D gene is named only where the DNA matches it firmly. Clone sizes are given selectively: once, few, many, or a class where the clone is expanded.

d_gene: TRBD1
j_gene: TRBJ1-1
v_gene: TRBV6-5
abundance: many
CDR3aa: CASSLGGENTEAFF
CDR3nt: TGTGCCAGCAGCTTAGGGGGCGAGAACACTGAAGCTTTCTTT

d_gene: .
j_gene: TRBJ1-5
v_gene: TRBV11-2
abundance: many
CDR3aa: CASSLDRGYGNQPQHF
CDR3nt: TGTGCCAGCAGCTTAGATCGGGGGTATGGCAATCAGCCCCAGCATTTT

d_gene: .
j_gene: TRBJ1-6
v_gene: TRBV20-1
abundance: once
CDR3aa: CSARGGNSPLHF
CDR3nt: TGCAGTGCTCGCGGGGGAAATTCACCCCTCCACTTT

d_gene: .
j_gene: TRBJ1-2
v_gene: TRBV7-2
abundance: many
CDR3aa: CASSGYRDGYTF
CDR3nt: TGTGCCAGCAGCGGATACAGGGATGGCTACACCTTC

d_gene: .
j_gene: TRBJ2-6
v_gene: TRBV6-5
abundance: many
CDR3aa: CASSPSWRGANVLTF
CDR3nt: TGTGCCAGCAGCCCGAGCTGGAGGGGGGCCAACGTCCTGACTTTC

d_gene: .
j_gene: TRBJ2-3
v_gene: TRBV10-3
abundance: many
CDR3aa: CAISEPGSGADTQYF
CDR3nt: TGTGCCATCAGTGAACCGGGGTCAGGTGCAGATACGCAGTATTTT

d_gene: TRBD1
j_gene: TRBJ1-6
v_gene: TRBV20-1
abundance: many
CDR3aa: CSAPRTGGYNSPLHF
CDR3nt: TGCAGTGCACCCCGGACAGGGGGATATAATTCACCCCTCCACTTT

d_gene: TRBD2
j_gene: TRBJ2-1
v_gene: TRBV20-1
abundance: .
CDR3aa: CSATSGGAGPYNEQFF
CDR3nt: TGCAGTGCTACTAGCGGGGGGGCCGGTCCTTACAATGAGCAGTTCTTC

d_gene: TRBD2
j_gene: TRBJ2-5
v_gene: TRBV5-1
abundance: many
CDR3aa: CASSLDGRAGETQYF
CDR3nt: TGCGCCAGCAGCTTGGACGGGAGGGCGGGAGAGACCCAGTACTTC

d_gene: .
j_gene: TRBJ1-3
v_gene: TRBV29-1
abundance: .
CDR3aa: CSAQGISGNTIYF
CDR3nt: TGCAGCGCCCAAGGGATCTCTGGAAACACCATATATTTT

d_gene: .
j_gene: TRBJ1-2
v_gene: TRBV29-1
abundance: .
CDR3aa: CSVRGRGTTYGYTF
CDR3nt: TGCAGCGTGAGGGGTAGGGGGACTACCTATGGCTACACCTTC

d_gene: .
j_gene: TRBJ1-1
v_gene: TRBV7-9
abundance: many
CDR3aa: CASRFLGRVNTEAFF
CDR3nt: TGTGCCAGCAGGTTCCTGGGCAGGGTGAACACTGAAGCTTTCTTT

d_gene: .
j_gene: TRBJ1-2
v_gene: TRBV20-1
abundance: many
CDR3aa: CSAQPTEGGYTF
CDR3nt: TGCAGTGCTCAACCAACAGAGGGGGGCTACACCTTC

d_gene: .
j_gene: TRBJ2-3
v_gene: TRBV7-9
abundance: many
CDR3aa: CASSSRIGNTDTQYF
CDR3nt: TGTGCCAGCAGCTCACGGATTGGAAACACAGATACGCAGTATTTT

d_gene: .
j_gene: TRBJ1-6
v_gene: TRBV4-1
abundance: few
CDR3aa: CASRDWENSPLHF
CDR3nt: TGCGCCAGCAGGGACTGGGAGAATTCACCCCTCCACTTT

d_gene: TRBD1
j_gene: TRBJ1-1
v_gene: TRBV5-6
abundance: many
CDR3aa: CASSFQGGPSTEAFF
CDR3nt: TGTGCCAGCAGCTTCCAGGGGGGTCCGAGCACTGAAGCTTTCTTT

d_gene: .
j_gene: TRBJ2-7
v_gene: TRBV5-1
abundance: many
CDR3aa: CASSPTAGLYEQYF
CDR3nt: TGCGCCAGCAGCCCCACCGCGGGGCTTTATGAGCAGTACTTC

d_gene: .
j_gene: TRBJ2-5
v_gene: TRBV12-3/TRBV12-4
abundance: many
CDR3aa: CASSQGSTQYF
CDR3nt: TGTGCCAGCAGCCAGGGTTCGACCCAGTACTTC

d_gene: .
j_gene: TRBJ1-2
v_gene: TRBV5-1
abundance: many
CDR3aa: CASSQTGTQHGYTF
CDR3nt: TGCGCCAGCAGCCAGACCGGGACACAACATGGCTACACCTTC

d_gene: .
j_gene: TRBJ1-2
v_gene: TRBV7-9
abundance: many
CDR3aa: CASSFPRGAGRNGYTF
CDR3nt: TGTGCCAGCAGCTTCCCGCGGGGGGCTGGGAGAAATGGCTACACCTTC

d_gene: .
j_gene: TRBJ1-1
v_gene: TRBV28
abundance: many
CDR3aa: CASTPADRANTEAFF
CDR3nt: TGTGCCAGCACCCCCGCGGACAGAGCGAACACTGAAGCTTTCTTT

d_gene: .
j_gene: TRBJ1-1
v_gene: TRBV6-1
abundance: many
CDR3aa: CASSHVLGDRAFF
CDR3nt: TGTGCCAGCAGCCACGTCCTGGGGGATCGGGCTTTCTTT

d_gene: TRBD1
j_gene: TRBJ2-3
v_gene: TRBV25-1
abundance: many
CDR3aa: CASSDPGQGAGDTQYF
CDR3nt: TGTGCCAGCAGTGATCCGGGACAGGGGGCTGGGGATACGCAGTATTTT

d_gene: .
j_gene: TRBJ1-2
v_gene: TRBV20-1
abundance: many
CDR3aa: CSARDHRGYGYTF
CDR3nt: TGCAGTGCTAGAGATCACCGGGGATATGGCTACACCTTC

d_gene: .
j_gene: TRBJ2-3
v_gene: TRBV7-7
abundance: many
CDR3aa: CASSLHRKDTQYF
CDR3nt: TGTGCCAGCAGCTTGCACAGGAAAGATACGCAGTATTTT

d_gene: TRBD2
j_gene: TRBJ2-3
v_gene: TRBV20-1
abundance: many
CDR3aa: CSARGFQAGASTDTQYF
CDR3nt: TGCAGTGCTAGAGGCTTTCAAGCGGGGGCTAGCACAGATACGCAGTATTTT

d_gene: TRBD1
j_gene: TRBJ2-5
v_gene: TRBV7-9
abundance: .
CDR3aa: CASSFRQGRPQETQYF
CDR3nt: TGTGCCAGCAGCTTCAGACAGGGGAGGCCCCAAGAGACCCAGTACTTC

d_gene: .
j_gene: TRBJ2-1
v_gene: TRBV19
abundance: many
CDR3aa: CASRQASLGNEQFF
CDR3nt: TGTGCCAGTAGGCAGGCTAGCCTGGGCAATGAGCAGTTCTTC

d_gene: .
j_gene: TRBJ1-6
v_gene: TRBV7-9
abundance: many
CDR3aa: CASSFGPRGNSPLHF
CDR3nt: TGTGCCAGCAGCTTCGGCCCGAGGGGGAATTCACCCCTCCACTTT

d_gene: TRBD1
j_gene: TRBJ1-1
v_gene: TRBV6-6
abundance: many
CDR3aa: CASIVTGGTEAFF
CDR3nt: TGTGCCAGCATCGTGACAGGGGGCACTGAAGCTTTCTTT

d_gene: .
j_gene: TRBJ1-3
v_gene: TRBV20-1
abundance: many
CDR3aa: CSARSDGNTIYF
CDR3nt: TGCAGTGCTAGATCTGACGGAAACACCATATATTTT

d_gene: TRBD2
j_gene: TRBJ2-5
v_gene: TRBV20-1
abundance: many
CDR3aa: CSARDMRLAEETQYF
CDR3nt: TGCAGTGCTAGAGATATGAGACTAGCGGAAGAGACCCAGTACTTC

d_gene: .
j_gene: TRBJ1-1
v_gene: TRBV4-2
abundance: .
CDR3aa: CASSQVSGEAFF
CDR3nt: TGTGCCAGCAGCCAAGTATCGGGTGAAGCTTTCTTT

d_gene: TRBD1
j_gene: TRBJ1-1
v_gene: TRBV5-1
abundance: many
CDR3aa: CASSSGQGVNTEAFF
CDR3nt: TGCGCCAGCAGCTCCGGCCAGGGGGTGAACACTGAAGCTTTCTTT

d_gene: .
j_gene: TRBJ1-4
v_gene: TRBV2
abundance: .
CDR3aa: CASSEAPRKLFF
CDR3nt: TGTGCCAGCAGTGAAGCCCCCCGTAAACTGTTTTTT

d_gene: TRBD1
j_gene: TRBJ2-3
v_gene: TRBV7-3
abundance: .
CDR3aa: CASSPGTGDSTDTQYF
CDR3nt: TGTGCCAGCAGCCCCGGGACAGGAGACAGCACAGATACGCAGTATTTT

d_gene: .
j_gene: TRBJ2-1
v_gene: TRBV20-1
abundance: many
CDR3aa: CSARRGNNEQFF
CDR3nt: TGCAGTGCTAGAAGGGGTAACAATGAGCAGTTCTTC

d_gene: .
j_gene: TRBJ1-1
v_gene: TRBV6-2/TRBV6-3
abundance: many
CDR3aa: CASSNSYMNTEAFF
CDR3nt: TGTGCCAGCAGTAACAGCTACATGAACACTGAAGCTTTCTTT

d_gene: TRBD2
j_gene: TRBJ2-5
v_gene: TRBV9
abundance: many
CDR3aa: CASSEVAGGAFQETQYF
CDR3nt: TGTGCCAGCAGCGAAGTAGCGGGGGGGGCCTTCCAAGAGACCCAGTACTTC

d_gene: TRBD1
j_gene: TRBJ2-4
v_gene: TRBV9
abundance: many
CDR3aa: CASSVDPPGQGLGGSKNIQYF
CDR3nt: TGTGCCAGCAGCGTAGACCCCCCGGGACAGGGTCTCGGGGGATCCAAAAACATTCAGTACTTC

d_gene: .
j_gene: TRBJ1-2
v_gene: TRBV2
abundance: few
CDR3aa: CASSVAVAANYGYTF
CDR3nt: TGTGCCAGCAGTGTTGCTGTGGCGGCTAACTATGGCTACACCTTC

d_gene: TRBD1
j_gene: TRBJ2-3
v_gene: TRBV14
abundance: many
CDR3aa: CASSQESWPTGRTADTQYF
CDR3nt: TGTGCCAGCAGCCAAGAGTCCTGGCCGACAGGGCGAACCGCAGATACGCAGTATTTT

d_gene: .
j_gene: TRBJ2-1
v_gene: TRBV29-1
abundance: .
CDR3aa: CSCEGHPSEQFF
CDR3nt: TGCAGCTGCGAGGGGCACCCCAGTGAGCAGTTCTTC

d_gene: .
j_gene: TRBJ1-1
v_gene: TRBV5-1
abundance: many
CDR3aa: CASSLGPEAFF
CDR3nt: TGCGCCAGCAGCTTAGGACCCGAAGCTTTCTTT

d_gene: .
j_gene: TRBJ1-4
v_gene: TRBV27
abundance: many
CDR3aa: CASSFGGGRWELFF
CDR3nt: TGTGCCAGCAGTTTCGGAGGTGGGAGGTGGGAACTGTTTTTT

d_gene: TRBD1
j_gene: TRBJ2-4
v_gene: TRBV14
abundance: many
CDR3aa: CASSPPGQGNIQYF
CDR3nt: TGTGCCAGCAGCCCGCCGGGACAGGGAAACATTCAGTACTTC

d_gene: .
j_gene: TRBJ1-6
v_gene: TRBV5-6
abundance: many
CDR3aa: CASSLGQRNSPLHF
CDR3nt: TGTGCCAGCAGCTTGGGACAGAGAAATTCACCCCTCCACTTT

d_gene: TRBD1
j_gene: TRBJ2-1
v_gene: TRBV5-1
abundance: many
CDR3aa: CASRRGPEQFF
CDR3nt: TGCGCCAGCAGAAGGGGGCCTGAGCAGTTCTTC

d_gene: .
j_gene: TRBJ2-5
v_gene: TRBV5-1
abundance: many
CDR3aa: CASSLVRDGETQYF
CDR3nt: TGCGCCAGCAGCTTGGTCCGGGATGGAGAGACCCAGTACTTC

d_gene: TRBD1
j_gene: TRBJ2-5
v_gene: TRBV12-3/TRBV12-4
abundance: many
CDR3aa: CASSLGDSYQETQYF
CDR3nt: TGTGCCAGCAGTTTAGGGGACAGTTACCAAGAGACCCAGTACTTC

d_gene: .
j_gene: TRBJ1-1
v_gene: TRBV20-1
abundance: many
CDR3aa: CSARTDPQAFF
CDR3nt: TGCAGTGCTCGTACAGACCCGCAAGCTTTCTTT

d_gene: TRBD1
j_gene: TRBJ1-2
v_gene: TRBV20-1
abundance: many
CDR3aa: CSARAKTGWGAGYTF
CDR3nt: TGCAGTGCTAGAGCCAAGACAGGGTGGGGAGCTGGCTACACCTTC

d_gene: TRBD2
j_gene: TRBJ2-1
v_gene: TRBV28
abundance: many
CDR3aa: CASSPTSGGVAYNEQFF
CDR3nt: TGTGCCAGCAGTCCGACTAGCGGGGGGGTGGCCTACAATGAGCAGTTCTTC

d_gene: TRBD2
j_gene: TRBJ2-3
v_gene: TRBV7-9
abundance: many
CDR3aa: CASSSLAGSTDTQYF
CDR3nt: TGTGCCAGCAGCTCACTAGCGGGTTCCACAGATACGCAGTATTTT

d_gene: .
j_gene: TRBJ1-1
v_gene: TRBV10-3
abundance: many
CDR3aa: CAISETGGYYGEAFF
CDR3nt: TGTGCCATCAGTGAAACGGGGGGGTACTACGGTGAAGCTTTCTTT